Each of the 28 T cell receptor beta chains below was sequenced from the same sample in a study of a mutant IDH1 vaccine in newly diagnosed glioma. Sample time point: week 35, safety follow-up. The vaccine gave 300 ug of a 20-mer mutant IDH1 peptide subcutaneously per dose. Assay used: immunoSEQ multiplex PCR; TCRdb lists only in-frame clones, some missing. Among 60,000 to 65,000 clones listed, roughly four fifths were seen once. No antigen has been assigned to these receptors. The sequencing here drew on PBMCs, taken from a glioma patient whose treatment included an IDH1 peptide vaccine. The receptors come from a man aged 35-49 years with glioma.

This sequence joins TRBV30 and TRBJ2-7; weak D call: TRBD1 (6 bases). CDR1 is GTSNPN, CDR2 SVGIG, per germline (reference sequence). Trimming took 7 bases from V and 3 from J, leaving 16 bases between them. This CDR3 is built from 13 residues. In DNA form, the CDR3 reads TGTGCCTCCGTAAGGACAGCCAGCTACGAGCAGTACTTC. This translates into CASVRTASYEQYF.

The gene calls are TRBV28 and TRBJ2-7; D is perhaps TRBD2 (6 bases). This CDR3 spans 15 amino acids. Germline-derived CDR1 and CDR2 are MDHEN and SYDVKM. Trimming removed 5 bases from V and 4 bases from J, with 18 bases in between. The CDR3 sequence is CASSLPGLSTYEQYF. The CDR3, as DNA: TGTGCCAGCAGTCTACCGGGACTCTCGACTTACGAGCAGTACTTC. Filled out from reference TRBV28 and TRBJ2-7, the complete variable domain reads DVKVTQSSRYLVKRTGEKVFLECVQDMDHENMFWYRQDPGLGLRLIYFSYDVKMKEKGDIPEGYSVSREKKERFSLILESASTNQTSMYLCASSLPGLSTYEQYFGPGTRLTVT.

The chain employs TRBV30 and TRBJ1-3; unclear D gene. The germline V gene has CDR1 GTSNPN and CDR2 SVGIG (reference sequence). The CDR3 is made up of 14 amino acids. V was shortened by 4 bases and J by 0 bases, with 10 bases between the two germline ends. CDR3 region: CAWTHRTSGNTIYF. The DNA for the CDR3 is TGTGCCTGGACTCACAGAACCTCTGGAAACACCATATATTTT.

The V call is TRBV15, the J call TRBJ2-7; 12 nucleotides match TRBD1. This CDR3 is 17 amino acids long. Germline V gene sequence: CDR1 LNHNV, CDR2 YYDKDF (reference sequence). V trimming: 2 bases; J trimming: 5 bases; junction bases outside the gene matches: 10. The CDR3 sequence: CATSRTTPGQGAHEQYF. The DNA for the CDR3 is TGTGCCACCAGCAGAACCACCCCGGGACAGGGGGCCCACGAGCAGTACTTC.

The chain employs TRBV27 and TRBJ2-1; D is unresolved. The V end lost 4 bases, the J end lost 4 bases, and 23 bases lay between the germline ends. Germline CDR1 MNHEY, CDR2 SMNVEV (reference sequence). The CDR3 loop spans 18 amino acids. Here the CDR3 reads CASSYRAPSFAVYNEQFF. Written as DNA, the CDR3 is TGTGCCAGCAGTTATCGAGCCCCCAGTTTTGCAGTTTACAATGAGCAGTTCTTC.

The chain is built from TRBV4-2 and TRBJ2-1; TRBD2 aligns across 8 bases. The CDR3 has 18 residues. Germline V CDR1 and CDR2: LGHNA, YNFKEQ. The trim removed 0 bases at V and 5 bases at J, leaving 12 bases unmatched. In DNA, the CDR3 is TGTGCCAGCAGCCAAGATCTGGCGGGGCTAGCGGGTCACAATGAGCAGTTCTTC. Protein sequence: CASSQDLAGLAGHNEQFF.

This clone was recorded once. This rearrangement joins TRBV13 to TRBJ2-7, with 7 bases identical to TRBD2. Trimming took 2 bases from V and 4 from J; bases not matched to a gene: 8. The CDR3 has 15 amino acids. The germline CDR1 and CDR2 sequences are PRHDT and FYEKMQ (reference sequence). CDR3 residues: CASSLWGGRGYEQYF. Written as DNA, the CDR3 is TGTGCCAGCAGCTTATGGGGCGGGAGAGGTTACGAGCAGTACTTC. Complete variable domain (other parts from reference TRBV13 and TRBJ2-7): AAGVIQSPRHLIKEKRETATLKCYPIPRHDTVYWYQQGPGQDPQFLISFYEKMQSDKGSIPDRFSAQQFSDYHSELNMSSLELGDSALYFCASSLWGGRGYEQYFGPGTRLTVT.

This rearrangement joins TRBV2 to TRBJ2-5; 11 bases match TRBD2. V was clipped by 7 bases and J by 2 bases; unmatched bases: 9. The CDR3 is 16 amino acids. Germline lookup yields CDR1 SNHLY and CDR2 FYNNEI. The CDR3 loop is CASKELAGGIQETQYF. The CDR3 bases are TGTGCCAGCAAAGAGCTAGCGGGGGGTATACAAGAGACCCAGTACTTC.

The chain is built from TRBV10-3 and TRBJ1-2; the D gene is possibly TRBD1 (6 bases). This CDR3 comprises 12 residues. V lost 10 bases and J 0 bases, leaving 9 bases between the germline ends. The germline CDR1 and CDR2 sequences are ENHRY and SYGVKD. CDR3 in amino acids: CATQGSNYGYTF. The CDR3 region has the DNA TGTGCCACGCAGGGGTCTAACTATGGCTACACCTTC.

This clone is a singleton in its sample. The V call is TRBV5-1, the J call TRBJ1-1, with 8 bases identical to TRBD1. After removal of 4 bases from V and 1 base from J, the junction contained 9 bases not matched to a gene. Germline V gene lookup returns CDR1 SGHRS and CDR2 YFSETQ. The CDR3 runs to 16 residues. The CDR3 DNA reads TGCGCCAGCAGCCGAGGGACAGGTCACCCGAACACTGAAGCTTTCTTT. Protein product: CASSRGTGHPNTEAFF. Combining the CDR3 with reference TRBV5-1 and TRBJ1-1 gives the whole variable domain KAGVTQTPRYLIKTRGQQVTLSCSPISGHRSVSWYQQTPGQGLQFLFEYFSETQRNKGNFPGRFSGRQFSNSRSEMNVSTLELGDSALYLCASSRGTGHPNTEAFFGQGTRLTVV.

The CDR3 DNA is TGTGCCAGCTCACTTGGGCCCGTGACAGGCATGAACACTGAAGCTTTCTTT. Translating it yields CASSLGPVTGMNTEAFF. V usage is TRBV18 and J usage is TRBJ1-1; a weak D match, TRBD1 (6 bases). The germline V gene encodes CDR1 KGHSH and CDR2 LQKENI. The CDR3 spans 17 residues. Trimming left V 4 bases short and J 0 bases short, with 18 bases between.

This sequence joins TRBV19 and TRBJ2-7, with D perhaps TRBD1 (5 bases). CDR3 length: 14 residues. Germline CDR1 is LNHDA and CDR2 is SQIVND (reference sequence). Trimming cost V 3 bases and J 2 bases, with 11 bases left between them. The CDR3 protein is CASSMGQGPYEQYF. The CDR3, as DNA: TGTGCCAGTAGTATGGGGCAGGGCCCCTACGAGCAGTACTTC.

The chain employs TRBV6-1 and TRBJ1-2; D ambiguous. V lost 2 bases and J 5 bases, leaving 9 bases between the germline ends. The germline CDR1 and CDR2 sequences are MNHNS and SASEGT. The CDR3 is made up of 13 amino acids. The CDR3 reads CASSESGFYGYTF. The CDR3 region has the DNA TGTGCCAGCAGTGAATCAGGTTTTTATGGCTACACCTTC.

CDR3 in amino acids: CASSPRTGDPQETQYF. The CDR3 region has the DNA TGTGCCAGCAGCCCCAGGACAGGAGATCCTCAAGAGACCCAGTACTTC. The rearrangement links TRBV27 to TRBJ2-5; TRBD1 matches 7 bases. V trimming: 6 bases; J trimming: 2 bases; junction bases outside the gene matches: 12. The CDR3 is 16 amino acids. Germline V lookup: CDR1 MNHEY, CDR2 SMNVEV (reference sequence).

The chain is built from TRBV9 and TRBJ2-1, with 11 bases aligning to TRBD1. Germline loops: CDR1 SGDLS, CDR2 YYNGEE. This CDR3 comprises 17 residues. V was pared by 0 bases and J by 3 bases, with 5 bases of the junction left unmatched. CDR3 sequence reads: CASSVVPGTGGYNEQFF. CDR3 in DNA: TGTGCCAGCAGCGTAGTTCCGGGGACAGGGGGCTACAATGAGCAGTTCTTC.

This chain links TRBV25-1 with TRBJ2-1; D possibly corresponds to TRBD1 (6 bases). V was cut by 2 bases and J by 6 bases, with 17 bases left in between. The CDR3 is 16 residues long. Germline loops: CDR1 MGHDK, CDR2 SYGVNS. In DNA form, the CDR3 reads TGTGCCAGCAGTGAAGTCACAGGGAACGAACTCAATGAGCAGTTCTTC. It yields the protein CASSEVTGNELNEQFF.

The genes are TRBV4-1 and TRBJ2-5; 10 bases align to TRBD1. Judging by the DNA end, TRBJ2-7 fits better; the J call may be wrong. The CDR3 length is 16 residues. Germline V gives CDR1 MGHRA, CDR2 YSYEKL. Here the CDR3 reads CASSQPRGTGEHEQYF. CDR3 in DNA: TGCGCCAGCAGCCAGCCCCGCGGGACAGGGGAACACGAGCAGTACTTC.

The sample holds a few counts of this clone. The chain uses TRBV5-1 and TRBJ1-1; TRBD1 matches at 7 bases. Germline V gene data show CDR1 as SGHRS and CDR2 as YFSETQ. V dropped 2 bases and J dropped 1; count of bases not matched to a gene: 2. CDR3 length: 14 residues. The chain's CDR3 is CASSFWDRNTEAFF. The CDR3 DNA sequence: TGCGCCAGCAGCTTTTGGGACAGGAACACTGAAGCTTTCTTT.

V usage is TRBV4-1 and J usage is TRBJ1-1; TRBD1 matches 7 bases. Germline trimming cut 3 bases from V and 0 bases from J; bases unmatched to any gene: 13. This CDR3 is 18 amino acids long. CDR1 and CDR2 (germline): MGHRA, YSYEKL. The CDR3 loop reads CASSHLRGGGWLNTEAFF. The CDR3 nucleotides read TGCGCCAGCAGCCACCTAAGGGGAGGGGGCTGGTTGAACACTGAAGCTTTCTTT.

This clone has just one count. The rearrangement joins TRBV5-6 to TRBJ1-2; a weak D match, TRBD1 (5 bases). Germline V lookup: CDR1 SGHDT, CDR2 YYEEEE. This CDR3 has 13 amino acids. V gave up 1 base and J gave up 3 bases, with 7 bases separating them. In DNA, the CDR3 is TGTGCCAGCAGCTTGCCGGGGCACTATGGCTACACCTTC. Protein: CASSLPGHYGYTF.

The gene calls are TRBV27 and TRBJ1-3; TRBD1 matches 7 bases. V dropped 6 bases and J dropped 0; count of bases not matched to a gene: 5. CDR1 and CDR2 from the germline V gene are MNHEY and SMNVEV (reference sequence). This CDR3 has 15 amino acids. CDR3 in amino acids: CASSPQGSSGNTIYF. DNA for the CDR3: TGTGCCAGCAGCCCACAGGGGAGCTCTGGAAACACCATATATTTT.

V and J are TRBV18 and TRBJ2-7; 7 bases fit TRBD1. CDR1 and CDR2 from the germline V gene are KGHSH and LQKENI. There are 14 residues in the CDR3. J lost 1 base, V lost 3 bases, and 3 bases had no gene match. CDR3 residues: CASSPWDRSYEQYF. As DNA, the CDR3 is TGTGCCAGCTCACCTTGGGACAGATCCTACGAGCAGTACTTC. The full variable domain, rest sourced from reference TRBV18 and TRBJ2-7, is NAGVMQNPRHLVRRRGQEARLRCSPMKGHSHVYWYRQLPEEGLKFMVYLQKENIIDESGMPKERFSAEFPKEGPSILRIQQVVRGDSAAYFCASSPWDRSYEQYFGPGTRLTVT.

The chain recombines TRBV6-5 with TRBJ1-2; D unresolved. Germline CDR1 is MNHEY and CDR2 is SVGAGI. The CDR3 consists of 13 residues. V was trimmed by 0 bases and J by 8 bases, leaving 10 bases between them. The CDR3 here is CASSYSRQLGYTF. As DNA, the CDR3 is TGTGCCAGCAGTTACTCGAGGCAACTCGGCTACACCTTC.

The chain links TRBV21-1 to TRBJ2-7. TRBV21-1 is a pseudogene segment. The CDR3 is 10 amino acids. The CDR3 sequence is CASGRYEQYF. DNA for the CDR3: TGTGCCAGCGGTCGCTACGAGCAGTACTTC.

The chain joins TRBV19 to TRBJ1-6, with a possible D match to TRBD1 (5 bases). The CDR3 runs 18 residues. The germline V gene has CDR1 LNHDA and CDR2 SQIVND (reference sequence). V shed 1 base and J shed 0 bases, with 13 bases lying between them. CDR3 sequence reads: CASSIGQTSSSYNSPLHF. CDR3 DNA: TGTGCCAGTAGTATAGGACAGACTTCGAGCTCCTATAATTCACCCCTCCACTTT.

This chain uses TRBV6-4 with TRBJ2-1; no clear D gene. Trimming took off 3 bases at V and 8 bases at J, with 11 bases between the two ends. The CDR3 totals 13 residues. From germline, CDR1 is MRHNA and CDR2 SNTAGT. The CDR3 DNA sequence: TGTGCCAGCAGTGAGTATCTATTCGATGAGCAGTTCTTC. It is translated as CASSEYLFDEQFF.

CDR3 residues: CATSDTGSSYEQYF. CDR3 in DNA: TGTGCCACCAGCGACACAGGGTCCTCCTACGAGCAGTACTTC. V gene TRBV15 combines with J gene TRBJ2-7; possibly TRBD1 for D (6 bases). The CDR3 extends over 14 amino acids. V lost 5 bases to trimming and J lost 0 bases, with 11 bases between them. Per the germline V gene, CDR1 is LNHNV and CDR2 is YYDKDF (reference sequence).

The genes are TRBV11-2 and TRBJ1-5; D is unresolved. This CDR3 spans 15 amino acids. Germline CDR1 is SGHAT and CDR2 is FQNNGV. V was pared by 1 base and J by 7 bases, with 14 bases between. The CDR3 sequence is CASSLGDIKSQPQHF. The CDR3 DNA follows: TGTGCCAGCAGCTTAGGAGACATAAAGAGCCAGCCCCAGCATTTT.